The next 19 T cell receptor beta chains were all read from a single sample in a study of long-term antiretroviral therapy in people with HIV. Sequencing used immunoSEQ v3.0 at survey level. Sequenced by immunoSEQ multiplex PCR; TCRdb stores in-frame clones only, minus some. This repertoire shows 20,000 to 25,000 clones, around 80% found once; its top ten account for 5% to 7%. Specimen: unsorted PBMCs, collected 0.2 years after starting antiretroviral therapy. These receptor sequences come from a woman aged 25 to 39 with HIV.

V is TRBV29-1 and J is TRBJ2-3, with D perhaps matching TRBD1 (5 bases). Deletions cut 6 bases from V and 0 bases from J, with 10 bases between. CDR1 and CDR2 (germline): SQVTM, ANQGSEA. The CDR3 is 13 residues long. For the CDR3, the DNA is TGCAGCGTGGACCAGGGAAGCACAGATACGCAGTATTTT. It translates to CSVDQGSTDTQYF.

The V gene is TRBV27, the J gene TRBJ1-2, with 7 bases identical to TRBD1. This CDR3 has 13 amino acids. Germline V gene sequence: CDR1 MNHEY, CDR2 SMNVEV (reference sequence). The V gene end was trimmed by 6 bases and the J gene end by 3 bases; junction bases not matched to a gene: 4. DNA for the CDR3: TGTGCCAGCAGACAGGGGTTTGACTATGGCTACACCTTC. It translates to CASRQGFDYGYTF.

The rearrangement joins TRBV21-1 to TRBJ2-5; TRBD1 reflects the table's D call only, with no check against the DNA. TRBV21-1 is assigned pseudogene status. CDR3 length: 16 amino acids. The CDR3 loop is CASSPKRDRAHMTQYF. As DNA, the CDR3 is TGTGCCAGCAGCCCTAAGCGGGACAGGGCCCATATGACCCAGTACTTC.

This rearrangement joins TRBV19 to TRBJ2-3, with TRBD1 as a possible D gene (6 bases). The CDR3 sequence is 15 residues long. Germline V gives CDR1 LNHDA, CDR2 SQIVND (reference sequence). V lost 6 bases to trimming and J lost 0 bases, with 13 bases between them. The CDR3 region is CASSSTGTSTDTQYF. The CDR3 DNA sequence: TGTGCCAGTAGCTCGACAGGTACTAGCACAGATACGCAGTATTTT.

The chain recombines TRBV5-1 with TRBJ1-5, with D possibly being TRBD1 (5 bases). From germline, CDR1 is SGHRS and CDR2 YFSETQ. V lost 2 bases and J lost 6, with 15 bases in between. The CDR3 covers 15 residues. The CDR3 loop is CASSFSGGAAQPQHF. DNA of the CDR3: TGCGCCAGCAGCTTCTCAGGAGGGGCCGCTCAGCCCCAGCATTTT.

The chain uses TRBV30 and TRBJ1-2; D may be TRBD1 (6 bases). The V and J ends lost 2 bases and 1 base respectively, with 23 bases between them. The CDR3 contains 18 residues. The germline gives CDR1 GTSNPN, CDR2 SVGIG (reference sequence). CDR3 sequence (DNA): TGTGCCTGGAGTAATTACAGGGACACGAAGAGTATTAACTATGGCTACACCTTC. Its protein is CAWSNYRDTKSINYGYTF.

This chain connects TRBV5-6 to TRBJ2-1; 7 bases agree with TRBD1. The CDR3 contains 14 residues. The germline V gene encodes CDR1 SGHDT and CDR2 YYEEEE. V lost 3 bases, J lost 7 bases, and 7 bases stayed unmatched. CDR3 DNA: TGTGCCAGCAGCTGGCCAGGGGGAGATAATGAGCAGTTCTTC. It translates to CASSWPGGDNEQFF.

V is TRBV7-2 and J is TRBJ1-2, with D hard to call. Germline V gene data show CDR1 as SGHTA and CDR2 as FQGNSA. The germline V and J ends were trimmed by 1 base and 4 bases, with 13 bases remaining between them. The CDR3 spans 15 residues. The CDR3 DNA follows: TGTGCCAGCAGCTTAGTTCGTCCAGAGCTCTATGGCTACACCTTC. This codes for CASSLVRPELYGYTF. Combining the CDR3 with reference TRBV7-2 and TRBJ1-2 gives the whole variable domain GAGVSQSPSNKVTEKGKDVELRCDPISGHTALYWYRQSLGQGLEFLIYFQGNSAPDKSGLPSDRFSAERTGGSVSTLTIQRTQQEDSAVYLCASSLVRPELYGYTFGSGTRLTVV.

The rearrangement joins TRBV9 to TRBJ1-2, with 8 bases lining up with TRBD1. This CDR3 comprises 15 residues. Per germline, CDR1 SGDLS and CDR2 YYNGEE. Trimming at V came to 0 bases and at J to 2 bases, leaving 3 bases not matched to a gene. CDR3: CASSVGDRLNYGYTF. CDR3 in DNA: TGTGCCAGCAGCGTAGGGGACAGGTTGAACTATGGCTACACCTTC.

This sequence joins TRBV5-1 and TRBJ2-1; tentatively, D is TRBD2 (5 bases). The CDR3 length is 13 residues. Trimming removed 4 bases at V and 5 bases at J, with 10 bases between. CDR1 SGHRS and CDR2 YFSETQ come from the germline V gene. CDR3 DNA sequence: TGCGCCAGCAGCCCGGACTCACACAATGAGCAGTTCTTC. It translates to CASSPDSHNEQFF.

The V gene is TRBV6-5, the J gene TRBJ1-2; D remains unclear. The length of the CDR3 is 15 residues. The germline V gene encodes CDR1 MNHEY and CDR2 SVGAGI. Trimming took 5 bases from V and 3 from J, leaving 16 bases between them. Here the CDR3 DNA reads TGTGCCAGCAGTGGGCGTCGGACTCAGGACTATGGCTACACCTTC. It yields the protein CASSGRRTQDYGYTF.

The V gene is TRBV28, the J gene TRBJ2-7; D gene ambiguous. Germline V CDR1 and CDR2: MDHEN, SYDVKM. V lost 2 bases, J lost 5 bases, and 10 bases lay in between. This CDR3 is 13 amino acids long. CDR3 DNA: TGTGCCAGCAGTTTAATCGGTAGCCACGAGCAGTACTTC. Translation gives CASSLIGSHEQYF.

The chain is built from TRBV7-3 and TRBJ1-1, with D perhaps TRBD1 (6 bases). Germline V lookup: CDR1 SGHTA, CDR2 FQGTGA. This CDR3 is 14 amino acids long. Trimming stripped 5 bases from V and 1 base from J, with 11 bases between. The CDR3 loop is CASSTGQPNTEAFF. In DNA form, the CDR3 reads TGTGCCAGCAGCACCGGACAGCCGAACACTGAAGCTTTCTTT.

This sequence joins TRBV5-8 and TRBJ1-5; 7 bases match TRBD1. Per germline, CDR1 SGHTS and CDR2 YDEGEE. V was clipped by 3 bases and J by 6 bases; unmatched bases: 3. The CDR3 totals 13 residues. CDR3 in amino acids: CASSSTGVQPQHF. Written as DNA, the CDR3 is TGTGCCAGCAGCTCTACAGGGGTTCAGCCCCAGCATTTT.

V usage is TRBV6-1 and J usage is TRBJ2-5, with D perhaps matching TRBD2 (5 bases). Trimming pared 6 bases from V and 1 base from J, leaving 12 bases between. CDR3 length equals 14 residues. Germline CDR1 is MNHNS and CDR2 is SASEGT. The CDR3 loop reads CASRDLDSQETQYF. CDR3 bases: TGTGCCAGCAGGGACTTGGATAGCCAAGAGACCCAGTACTTC.

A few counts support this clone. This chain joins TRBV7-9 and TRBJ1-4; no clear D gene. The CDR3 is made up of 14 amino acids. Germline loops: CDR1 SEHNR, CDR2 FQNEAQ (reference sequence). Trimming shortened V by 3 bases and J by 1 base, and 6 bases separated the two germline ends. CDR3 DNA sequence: TGTGCCAGCAGCTTCTCGGGAACTAATGAAAAACTGTTTTTT. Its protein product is CASSFSGTNEKLFF.

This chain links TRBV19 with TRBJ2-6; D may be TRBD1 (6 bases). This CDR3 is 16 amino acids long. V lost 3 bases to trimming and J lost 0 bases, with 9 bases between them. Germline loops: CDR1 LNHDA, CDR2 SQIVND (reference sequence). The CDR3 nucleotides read TGTGCCAGTAGTATGGACAGCTCCTCTGGGGCCAACGTCCTGACTTTC. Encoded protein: CASSMDSSSGANVLTF.

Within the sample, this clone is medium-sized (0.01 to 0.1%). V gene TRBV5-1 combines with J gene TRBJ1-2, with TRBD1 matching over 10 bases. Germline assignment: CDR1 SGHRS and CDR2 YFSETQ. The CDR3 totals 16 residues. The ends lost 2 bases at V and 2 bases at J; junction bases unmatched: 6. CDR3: CASSFGPGQGNYGYTF. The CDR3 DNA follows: TGCGCCAGCAGCTTCGGCCCGGGACAGGGGAACTATGGCTACACCTTC.

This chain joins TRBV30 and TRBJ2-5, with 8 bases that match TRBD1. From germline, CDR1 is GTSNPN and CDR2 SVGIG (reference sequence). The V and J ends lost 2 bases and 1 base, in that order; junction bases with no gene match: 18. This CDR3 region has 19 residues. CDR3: CAWSRFGGAYGTGQETQYF. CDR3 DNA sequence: TGTGCCTGGAGTCGCTTCGGTGGGGCCTACGGGACAGGCCAAGAGACCCAGTACTTC.